The 28 T cell receptor beta chains given below trace back to one sample, sequenced in a study of cytomegalovirus exposure and HLA in healthy donors (dated by TCRdb to about 2017). Libraries came from the immunoSEQ multiplex PCR assay. The multiplex PCR relied on a mix of 60 forward primers for TCR Vbeta segments and 13 reverse primers for TCR Jbeta segments. What TCRdb holds here is the immuneACCESS table cut down to in-frame rearrangements. Part of the clones is not present; checked against another copy, under half of the missing clones reflect an unresolved V gene, and the others are unexplained. The table of this sample itemizes tens of thousands of clones. The ten largest clones represent 5.9% of the sample. The sample consisted of PBMCs. Every receptor here comes from a human donor in good health.

The chain recombines TRBV19 with TRBJ2-1; weak D call: TRBD1 (5 bases). Germline V CDR1 and CDR2: LNHDA, SQIVND (reference sequence). The CDR3 totals 11 residues. Trimming shortened V by 9 bases and J by 10 bases, and 13 bases separated the two germline ends. CDR3 protein: CASRAGWEQFF. For the CDR3, the DNA is TGTGCCAGCCGGGCAGGGTGGGAGCAGTTCTTC. Full variable domain (remainder filled in from reference TRBV19 and TRBJ2-1): DGGITQSPKYLFRKEGQNVTLSCEQNLNHDAMYWYRQDPGQGLRLIYYSQIVNDFQKGDIAEGYSVSREKKESFPLTVTSAQKNPTAFYLCASRAGWEQFFGPGTRLTVL.

The chain uses TRBV6-5 and TRBJ1-5; D not certain. CDR1 is MNHEY, CDR2 SVGAGI, per germline. Trimming left V 0 bases short and J 7 bases short, with 10 bases between. The CDR3 consists of 14 residues. CDR3 nucleotide sequence: TGTGCCAGCAGTTACTCCGGTCGAGGGCAGCCCCAGCATTTT. Protein: CASSYSGRGQPQHF.

The rearrangement links TRBV2 to TRBJ2-7; no clear D gene. This CDR3 has 11 residues. V was trimmed by 6 bases and J by 4 bases, leaving 7 bases between them. From germline, CDR1 is SNHLY and CDR2 FYNNEI. CDR3 in DNA: TGTGCCAGCAGCCCCAGTTACGAGCAGTACTTC. Amino acids: CASSPSYEQYF.

The V call is TRBV9, the J call TRBJ1-5, with 7 nucleotides matching TRBD1. J lost 5 bases, V lost 2 bases, and 7 bases had no gene match. This CDR3 has 15 amino acids. Germline V gives CDR1 SGDLS, CDR2 YYNGEE. The CDR3: CASSVGTEADQPQHF. The CDR3 DNA reads TGTGCCAGCAGCGTCGGGACAGAAGCTGATCAGCCCCAGCATTTT.

This sequence joins TRBV9 and TRBJ1-1; tentatively, D is TRBD1 (6 bases). This CDR3 is 14 amino acids long. The V end was cut by 3 bases, the J end by 3 bases, with 12 bases between. Per germline, CDR1 SGDLS and CDR2 YYNGEE. CDR3 nucleotide sequence: TGTGCCAGCAGCGCCGAACAGGGAGACACTGAAGCTTTCTTT. As protein: CASSAEQGDTEAFF.

The V call is TRBV27, the J call TRBJ1-5; 7 bases match TRBD1. The V segment lost 4 bases and the J segment 2 bases; nucleotides outside the gene matches: 5. Germline-derived CDR1 and CDR2 are MNHEY and SMNVEV (reference sequence). The CDR3 is made up of 15 amino acids. CDR3 coding DNA: TGTGCCAGCAGTTCAGGACAGGTCGGCAATCAGCCCCAGCATTTT. It codes for CASSSGQVGNQPQHF.

In the case of this clone: A read error may account for a junction end that differs from germline. V and J are TRBV14 and TRBJ2-1; 7 bases are a match to TRBD1. This CDR3 comprises 16 residues. The germline gives CDR1 SGHDN, CDR2 FVKESK. The CDR3 loop is CASSEEQGNAYNEQFF. The CDR3 DNA reads as TGTGCCAGCAGCGAAGAACAGGGGAACGCCTACAATGAGCAGTTCTTC.

The chain joins TRBV6-1 to TRBJ1-2; D unclear. The CDR3 has 13 amino acids. Germline V gives CDR1 MNHNS, CDR2 SASEGT. V was clipped by 6 bases and J by 3 bases, with 11 bases between them. CDR3 region: CASSLTEDYGYTF. The CDR3 DNA follows: TGTGCCAGCAGCTTAACAGAAGACTATGGCTACACCTTC.

V usage is TRBV30 and J usage is TRBJ1-5, with TRBD1 identical over 7 bases. The V and J ends lost 4 bases and 1 base, in that order; junction bases with no gene match: 4. This CDR3 is 14 amino acids long. The V gene's germline CDR1 is GTSNPN and CDR2 SVGIG (reference sequence). The CDR3 loop is CAWNLDRSNQPQHF. The CDR3 DNA follows: TGTGCCTGGAACTTGGACAGGAGCAATCAGCCCCAGCATTTT.

The V and J genes are TRBV18 and TRBJ1-3; 8 bases agree with TRBD1. Per the germline V gene, CDR1 is KGHSH and CDR2 is LQKENI. V was pared by 3 bases and J by 3 bases, with 10 bases of the junction left unmatched. CDR3 length: 17 amino acids. The CDR3 is CASSPNEAGGIGNTIYF. In nucleotides, the CDR3 is TGTGCCAGCTCACCGAATGAGGCAGGGGGCATTGGAAACACCATATATTTT.

This chain links TRBV27 with TRBJ1-4; possible D gene TRBD1, 6 bases. The V end lost 6 bases, the J end lost 4 bases, and 15 bases lay between the germline ends. Germline values: CDR1 MNHEY, CDR2 SMNVEV (reference sequence). The CDR3 is made up of 15 amino acids. The chain's CDR3 is CASRPRDTNNEKLFF. CDR3 DNA: TGTGCCAGCAGGCCCCGGGACACCAATAATGAAAAACTGTTTTTT. The whole variable domain, filled in from reference TRBV27 and TRBJ1-4, reads EAQVTQNPRYLITVTGKKLTVTCSQNMNHEYMSWYRQDPGLGLRQIYYSMNVEVTDKGDVPEGYKVSRKEKRNFPLILESPSPNQTSLYFCASRPRDTNNEKLFFGSGTQLSVL.

This CDR3 reads CASSFQGGGQPQHF. In DNA, the CDR3 is TGTGCCAGCAGCTTCCAAGGGGGGGGTCAGCCCCAGCATTTT. The rearrangement joins TRBV7-8 to TRBJ1-5, with a tentative D call TRBD1 (6 bases). The CDR3 has 14 amino acids. Deletions cut 3 bases from V and 6 bases from J, with 12 bases between. In germline, CDR1 is SGHVS, CDR2 FQNEAQ.

The chain joins TRBV29-1 to TRBJ2-7; 12 bases agree with TRBD2. The CDR3 consists of 14 residues. CDR1 is SQVTM and CDR2 is ANQGSEA in the germline V gene. Losses at the gene ends were 5 bases for V and 0 bases for J; bases not matched to a gene: 2. The CDR3 sequence is CSVRLAGASYEQYF. The CDR3 DNA follows: TGCAGCGTTCGACTAGCGGGGGCCTCCTACGAGCAGTACTTC.

The chain recombines TRBV28 with TRBJ1-1; TRBD1 is a possible D gene (5 bases). There are 15 residues in the CDR3. The V end was cut by 4 bases, the J end by 4 bases, with 16 bases between. Germline loops: CDR1 MDHEN, CDR2 SYDVKM. The CDR3 reads CASSSGGVRGTEAFF. In nucleotides, the CDR3 is TGTGCCAGCAGTTCGGGGGGGGTCCGGGGCACTGAAGCTTTCTTT.

J is TRBJ1-1 and V is TRBV25-1; unclear D gene. Deletions cut 4 bases from V and 5 bases from J, with 20 bases between. There are 16 residues in the CDR3. Germline CDR1 and CDR2: MGHDK and SYGVNS. The CDR3 region has the DNA TGTGCCAGCAGTGCCCCGGACTCTCCTGTGGGGACTGAAGCTTTCTTT. Translation: CASSAPDSPVGTEAFF.

The chain combines TRBV18 with TRBJ2-3; the match to TRBD2 covers 9 bases. This CDR3 comprises 16 residues. Germline CDR1 KGHSH, CDR2 LQKENI. The V and J ends lost 3 bases and 2 bases, in that order; junction bases with no gene match: 6. CDR3 loop: CASSPSLAGLTDTQYF. The CDR3 DNA reads TGTGCCAGCTCACCTTCGCTAGCGGGACTCACAGATACGCAGTATTTT.

As concerns this clone: Distinct nucleotide sequences in the sample also encode this CDR3. The chain combines TRBV9 with TRBJ1-2, with D perhaps TRBD1 (6 bases). Germline V gene sequence: CDR1 SGDLS, CDR2 YYNGEE. Between the trimmed V and J ends, which lost 4 bases and 8 bases, there was a span of 21 bases. CDR3 length: 15 residues. The CDR3 DNA sequence: TGTGCCAGCAGCCCACACCTAACGGACAGCAGGGGCTACACCTTC. It translates to CASSPHLTDSRGYTF. The full variable domain, its missing parts supplied by reference TRBV9 and TRBJ1-2, is DSGVTQTPKHLITATGQRVTLRCSPRSGDLSVYWYQQSLDQGLQFLIQYYNGEERAKGNILERFSAQQFPDLHSELNLSSLELGDSALYFCASSPHLTDSRGYTFGSGTRLTVV.

The J gene is TRBJ2-7, the V gene TRBV28; 7 nucleotides match TRBD1. Trimming at V came to 10 bases and at J to 2 bases, leaving 5 bases not matched to a gene. The CDR3 totals 12 residues. Germline lookup yields CDR1 MDHEN and CDR2 SYDVKM. The CDR3 spells CATWDSAYEQYF. The CDR3 bases are TGTGCCACCTGGGACAGCGCCTACGAGCAGTACTTC.

This chain connects TRBV5-6 to TRBJ1-2; tentative D call: TRBD1 (6 bases). The CDR3 runs 12 residues. V was pared by 0 bases and J by 6 bases, with 6 bases between. Germline values: CDR1 SGHDT, CDR2 YYEEEE. The CDR3: CASSLGTDGYTF. CDR3 coding DNA: TGTGCCAGCAGCTTGGGGACAGATGGCTACACCTTC. The full variable domain, its missing parts supplied by reference TRBV5-6 and TRBJ1-2, is DAGVTQSPTHLIKTRGQQVTLRCSPKSGHDTVSWYQQALGQGPQFIFQYYEEEERQRGNFPDRFSGHQFPNYSSELNVNALLLGDSALYLCASSLGTDGYTFGSGTRLTVV.

The chain is built from TRBV18 and TRBJ2-1; D perhaps matches TRBD1 (6 bases). CDR1 and CDR2 from the germline V gene are KGHSH and LQKENI. V was trimmed by 4 bases and J by 4 bases, leaving 14 bases between them. The CDR3 extends over 15 amino acids. CDR3 amino acids: CASSLLDRIYNEQFF. CDR3 sequence (DNA): TGTGCCAGCTCACTTCTCGACAGGATTTACAATGAGCAGTTCTTC.

The chain couples TRBV28 to TRBJ1-5; D is possibly TRBD1 (5 bases). The germline gives CDR1 MDHEN, CDR2 SYDVKM. V was clipped by 7 bases and J by 4 bases, with 14 bases between them. The CDR3 has 14 amino acids. The CDR3 nucleotides are TGTGCCAGCATTCAGGAGACAGCAAATCAGCCCCAGCATTTT. Amino acid sequence: CASIQETANQPQHF.

V and J are TRBV20-1 and TRBJ1-2; D unresolved. Per the germline V gene, CDR1 is DFQATT and CDR2 is SNEGSKA (reference sequence). The CDR3 sequence is 10 residues long. Trimming removed 4 bases from V and 7 bases from J, with 7 bases in between. CDR3 nucleotide sequence: TGCAGTGCTATACGCAGTGGCTACACCTTC. Translating it yields CSAIRSGYTF.

The CDR3 region has the DNA TGTGCCAGTAGTATAACAGGGAACGAGGATGGCTACACCTTC. This encodes CASSITGNEDGYTF. This chain uses TRBV19 with TRBJ1-2; a weak D match, TRBD1 (6 bases). The CDR3 sequence is 14 residues long. V lost 2 bases and J 6 bases, leaving 13 bases between the germline ends. Per germline, CDR1 LNHDA and CDR2 SQIVND (reference sequence).

The chain links TRBV2 to TRBJ2-7; 9 positions match TRBD2. Looked up from germline, CDR1 is SNHLY and CDR2 is FYNNEI. Trimming cost V 4 bases and J 2 bases; bases outside gene matches: 9. The CDR3 contains 16 residues. The CDR3 DNA is TGTGCCAGCAGTGGGGCTAGCGGGGCTCTCGCCTACGAGCAGTACTTC. Its protein is CASSGASGALAYEQYF.

The V and J genes are TRBV2 and TRBJ1-1; D remains unclear. The CDR3 contains 13 residues. With 6 bases removed from V and 0 bases from J, the gap between germline ends came to 8 bases. CDR1 and CDR2 (germline): SNHLY, FYNNEI. The CDR3 sequence is CASRVTVNTEAFF. CDR3 sequence (DNA): TGTGCCAGCAGAGTCACAGTGAACACTGAAGCTTTCTTT.

The chain couples TRBV10-2 to TRBJ2-2; 7 bases are shared with TRBD1. V lost 3 bases to trimming and J lost 4 bases; unmatched junction nucleotides: 8. Germline CDR1 WSHSY, CDR2 SAAADI. The CDR3 totals 16 residues. The CDR3 is CASSDLRGQSTGELFF. In DNA form, the CDR3 reads TGCGCCAGCAGTGACTTGAGGGGGCAAAGCACCGGGGAGCTGTTTTTT.

The genes are TRBV5-6 and TRBJ2-3; 9 positions match TRBD1. Germline V gene sequence: CDR1 SGHDT, CDR2 YYEEEE. V lost 3 bases, J lost 6 bases, and 5 bases stayed unmatched. The CDR3 covers 14 residues. The CDR3 loop reads CASSSGQGFDTQYF. The CDR3 nucleotides are TGTGCCAGCAGCTCGGGACAGGGATTCGATACGCAGTATTTT.

The chain combines TRBV20-1 with TRBJ2-1, with D unresolved. The germline V gene has CDR1 DFQATT and CDR2 SNEGSKA (reference sequence). The CDR3 extends over 10 amino acids. The ends were cut back, 2 bases at V and 9 bases at J, with 5 bases in the middle. CDR3 DNA: TGCAGTGCTAGACAGATTGAGCAGTTCTTC. It specifies CSARQIEQFF.